Presented here are 18 T cell receptor beta chains from one specimen sequenced in a study of cytomegalovirus exposure and HLA in healthy donors. 60 Vbeta and 13 Jbeta primers were used in PCR. Profiled with immunoSEQ multiplex PCR; TCRdb holds only in-frame clones, not every one. The sample carries under 200,000 clones, 77% recorded once. The sequenced sample was PBMCs. These receptors were obtained from a man aged 50-60 years in good health and CMV-seropositive.

The rearrangement links TRBV5-4 to TRBJ2-2; tentative D call: TRBD1 (5 bases). Germline CDR1 reads SGHNT; CDR2 reads YYREEE (reference sequence). The germline V and J ends were trimmed by 1 base and 0 bases, with 7 bases remaining between them. This CDR3 region has 15 residues. CDR3: CASSLRGANTGELFF. The CDR3 nucleotides are TGTGCCAGCAGCTTGAGGGGCGCGAACACCGGGGAGCTGTTTTTT.

The chain combines TRBV6-6 with TRBJ2-7; D might be TRBD1 (5 bases). Germline V gene data show CDR1 as MNHNY and CDR2 as SVGAGI (reference sequence). Trimming took 4 bases from V and 3 from J, leaving 10 bases between them. The CDR3 covers 13 residues. In nucleotides, the CDR3 is TGTGCCAGCAGTTCCAGACAGAGCTACGAGCAGTACTTC. It yields the protein CASSSRQSYEQYF.

This chain uses TRBV7-9 with TRBJ2-2, with 7 nucleotides matching TRBD1. The V segment lost 7 bases and the J segment 1 base; nucleotides outside the gene matches: 6. There are 15 residues in the CDR3. CDR1 and CDR2 from the germline V gene are SEHNR and FQNEAQ (reference sequence). For the CDR3, the DNA is TGTGCCAGCAACGCCGACAGGGAGAACACCGGGGAGCTGTTTTTT. This codes for CASNADRENTGELFF.

This sequence joins TRBV15 and TRBJ1-4; 8 nucleotides align to TRBD1. CDR3 length: 17 amino acids. CDR1 LNHNV and CDR2 YYDKDF come from the germline V gene (reference sequence). With 1 base clipped from V and 5 bases from J, the junction kept 9 bases outside the gene matches. DNA of the CDR3: TGTGCCACCAGCAGAGGGACAGGGAATACGCGGAATGAAAAACTGTTTTTT. Translation: CATSRGTGNTRNEKLFF.

The chain has TRBV27 and TRBJ2-1; TRBD1 matches 7 bases. Germline V CDR1 and CDR2: MNHEY, SMNVEV (reference sequence). This CDR3 is built from 15 residues. The J segment lost 9 bases and the V segment lost 2 bases, leaving 10 bases of the junction unmatched. This CDR3 is CASSLVFRGQTEQFF. In DNA, the CDR3 is TGTGCCAGCAGTTTAGTATTCCGGGGACAGACTGAGCAGTTCTTC.

This clone appeared a single time. The chain carries TRBV27 and TRBJ2-7, with a tentative D call TRBD1 (7 bases). The CDR3 has 14 amino acids. Germline V gene data show CDR1 as MNHEY and CDR2 as SMNVEV (reference sequence). Between the trimmed V and J ends, which lost 6 bases and 5 bases, there was a span of 17 bases. CDR3 protein: CASRNGQEGHEQYF. The DNA of the CDR3 is TGTGCCAGCAGAAATGGACAGGAGGGCCACGAGCAGTACTTC.

The chain combines TRBV6-1 with TRBJ1-5; 9 positions agree with TRBD1. This CDR3 comprises 14 residues. Per the germline V gene, CDR1 is MNHNS and CDR2 is SASEGT. The V gene end was trimmed by 6 bases and the J gene end by 4 bases; junction bases not matched to a gene: 4. CDR3 residues: CASSSGTGNQPQHF. As DNA, the CDR3 is TGTGCCAGCAGCTCCGGGACAGGGAATCAGCCCCAGCATTTT.

The V and J genes are TRBV18 and TRBJ1-4, with 7 bases matching TRBD1. Trimming took 5 bases from V and 14 from J; bases not matched to a gene: 11. Per the germline V gene, CDR1 is KGHSH and CDR2 is LQKENI. The CDR3 sequence is 13 residues long. As DNA, the CDR3 is TGTGCCAGCTCAGCAAATAACAGGGGTCTTCTGTTTTTT. This codes for CASSANNRGLLFF.

The rearrangement uses TRBV9 and TRBJ1-2; TRBD1 matches 11 bases. Germline trimming cut 0 bases from V and 8 bases from J; bases unmatched to any gene: 9. The CDR3 is made up of 16 amino acids. Germline CDR1 and CDR2: SGDLS and YYNGEE. CDR3 protein: CASSVAGQGALGGYTF. CDR3 nucleotides: TGTGCCAGCAGCGTAGCCGGACAGGGGGCGCTTGGGGGCTACACCTTC.

CDR3 in DNA: TGTGCCAGCAGTTTATGGTGGGGTGGGCAGGAGGACTATGGCTACACCTTC. It encodes CASSLWWGGQEDYGYTF. The chain combines TRBV28 with TRBJ1-2; D remains ambiguous. The germline gives CDR1 MDHEN, CDR2 SYDVKM. Trimming took off 0 bases at V and 3 bases at J, with 17 bases between the two ends. The CDR3 totals 17 residues.

V and J are TRBV7-9 and TRBJ1-2; D is unclear. Germline values: CDR1 SEHNR, CDR2 FQNEAQ (reference sequence). V lost 5 bases and J 1 base, leaving 14 bases between the germline ends. The CDR3 has 15 amino acids. CDR3 in amino acids: CASSPPSRVNYGYTF. The CDR3 DNA reads as TGTGCCAGCAGCCCCCCGTCGAGGGTTAACTATGGCTACACCTTC. The full variable domain, rest sourced from reference TRBV7-9 and TRBJ1-2, is DTGVSQNPRHKITKRGQNVTFRCDPISEHNRLYWYRQTLGQGPEFLTYFQNEAQLEKSRLLSDRFSAERPKGSFSTLEIQRTEQGDSAMYLCASSPPSRVNYGYTFGSGTRLTVV.

This rearrangement joins TRBV4-2 to TRBJ1-4; a possible D gene is TRBD1 (6 bases). CDR3 length: 16 residues. Germline lookup yields CDR1 LGHNA and CDR2 YNFKEQ. V lost 3 bases and J 8 bases, leaving 19 bases between the germline ends. CDR3 loop: CASSQPMGRGKEKLFF. The CDR3 DNA follows: TGTGCCAGCAGCCAGCCCATGGGCAGGGGTAAGGAAAAACTGTTTTTT.

This clone has only a few counts. The chain is built from TRBV7-2 and TRBJ1-6; TRBD1 might be the D (5 bases). CDR3 length equals 16 residues. Germline CDR1 reads SGHTA; CDR2 reads FQGNSA. V shed 3 bases and J shed 6 bases, with 15 bases lying between them. DNA of the CDR3: TGTGCCAGCAGCTTCCAACCAGGGAGGAGTAATTCACCCCTCCACTTT. Protein: CASSFQPGRSNSPLHF.

V and J are TRBV10-3 and TRBJ2-5, with D perhaps matching TRBD1 (5 bases). The J call may be faulty, since TRBJ2-7 better matches the DNA end. Germline CDR1 and CDR2: ENHRY and SYGVKD. The CDR3 runs to 12 residues. The CDR3 DNA is TGTGCCATCAGTGAACAGGCCTACGAGCAGTACTTC. It encodes CAISEQAYEQYF.

This clone was seen a handful of times. The chain recombines TRBV27 with TRBJ2-1; TRBD2 agrees at 9 bases. The CDR3 has 15 residues. J gave up 4 bases and V 5 bases, and 6 bases lay outside the gene matches. Per germline, CDR1 MNHEY and CDR2 SMNVEV (reference sequence). Here the CDR3 DNA reads TGTGCCAGCAGTCTACTAGCGGGCGGATACAATGAGCAGTTCTTC. Residues: CASSLLAGGYNEQFF.

The J gene is TRBJ2-5, the V gene TRBV6-6; TRBD2 matches 7 bases. CDR3 length: 15 amino acids. Germline CDR1 and CDR2: MNHNY and SVGAGI (reference sequence). With 2 bases clipped from V and 0 bases from J, the junction kept 3 bases outside the gene matches. As DNA, the CDR3 is TGTGCCAGCAGTTACAACGGGGGGAACCAAGAGACCCAGTACTTC. Translated, it gives CASSYNGGNQETQYF.

Only one count was recorded for this clone. J is TRBJ1-3 and V is TRBV6-6; tentatively, D is TRBD1 (6 bases). The CDR3 has 14 amino acids. V lost 7 bases and J lost 2, with 12 bases in between. Per germline, CDR1 MNHNY and CDR2 SVGAGI (reference sequence). The CDR3 coding sequence is TGTGCCAGCACCCTGACAGGAACTGGAAACACCATATATTTT. Translating gives CASTLTGTGNTIYF.

The chain combines TRBV6-5 with TRBJ1-2, with 8 bases aligning to TRBD1. V was pared by 5 bases and J by 4 bases, with 9 bases of the junction left unmatched. The CDR3 is made up of 15 amino acids. Per germline, CDR1 MNHEY and CDR2 SVGAGI. CDR3 bases: TGTGCCAGCAGTCGGGGGGTGGACAGGGCCTATGGCTACACCTTC. Amino acids: CASSRGVDRAYGYTF.